This T cell receptor beta chain was captured in a study of cytomegalovirus exposure and HLA in healthy donors. Study overall: Ancestry clustering placed 70% to 90% of some 400 genotyped donors in the Caucasian-associated cluster.

Notes on this clone: Its antigen is undetermined.

The study ran its PCR with 60 Vbeta and 13 Jbeta primers. Profiling relied on immunoSEQ multiplex PCR, and the TCRdb table lists in-frame clones only, not all of them. The table records 120,000 or so clones, roughly 80% of them present only once. The study's findings and limits: HLA alleles showed associations with 15,000 to 20,000 TCR beta sequences in a later analysis, at a 0.05 false discovery rate.

The CDR3 contains 16 residues. CDR1 and CDR2 (germline): SNHLY, FYNNEI. V gave up 6 bases and J gave up 0 bases; unmatched junction bases: 7. The TCR comes from a man in his sixties in good health and CMV-seropositive. The chain recombines TRBV2 with TRBJ2-1; TRBD1 agrees at 8 bases. Sequences were obtained from PBMCs. For the CDR3, the DNA is TGTGCCAGCAGAGGGACAGGTGGGATCTCCTACAATGAGCAGTTCTTC. This encodes CASRGTGGISYNEQFF.